Following are 30 T cell receptor beta chains from one sample sequenced in a study of regulatory T cells in long-lasting Graves disease. The time point: newly diagnosed GD, antithyroid drugs for less than 3 months. Scientists built the TCR library using RNA that was extracted from PBMCs. Investigators prepared the TCR beta libraries by applying iRepertoire HTBI primers and Arm-PCR of CDR3 regions. TCRdb fed the multiplex PCR reads into MiXCR, producing one record per CDR3 protein. The top ten hold 20% to 25% of the sample, which has about 330,000 distinct CDR3 sequences, 15% to 20% seen once. These same records also appear under a second study, on T cells in Graves' hyperthyroidism and ophthalmopathy.

Sequences were derived from peripheral blood mononuclear cells (PBMCs), sampled at new diagnosis, from a patient treated with antithyroid drugs. These receptor sequences come from a woman aged 18 to 35 with Graves disease.

This clonotype was found many times. CDR3 in DNA: TGTGCCAGCACCTCTAAAGGGGGACTAGCGATTAGAACAGATACGCAGTATTTT. Amino acids: CASTSKGGLAIRTDTQYF. This chain joins TRBV7-9 and TRBJ2-3, with 10 bases matching TRBD2. The germline gives CDR1 SEHNR, CDR2 FQNEAQ (reference sequence). Trimming removed 7 bases from V and 3 bases from J; junction bases left unmatched: 16. The CDR3 runs 18 residues.

V and J are TRBV6-5 and TRBJ1-1, with D perhaps matching TRBD1 (6 bases). Germline CDR1 MNHEY, CDR2 SVGAGI. Between the trimmed V and J ends, which lost 0 bases and 8 bases, there was a span of 10 bases. The CDR3 runs to 13 residues. In DNA form, the CDR3 reads TGTGCCAGCAGTTACTCGCCAGGGGTGGAAGCTTTCTTT. Amino acids: CASSYSPGVEAFF.

A few counts support this clonotype. This chain connects TRBV10-3 to TRBJ2-3; no definite D call. Germline V gene data show CDR1 as ENHRY and CDR2 as SYGVKD. The CDR3 has 15 amino acids. V lost 3 bases to trimming and J lost 5 bases, with 15 bases between them. This chain's CDR3 is CAISDPPQAQDTQYF. CDR3 nucleotides: TGTGCCATCAGTGATCCCCCCCAGGCCCAAGATACGCAGTATTTT.

This rearrangement joins TRBV4-2 to TRBJ2-2; TRBD1 might be the D (6 bases). Germline values: CDR1 LGHNA, CDR2 YNFKEQ. Trimming removed 8 bases from V and 5 bases from J, with 15 bases in between. This CDR3 has 14 residues. CDR3 DNA: TGTGCCAGCCGGGACACCGTCGTGACCGGGGAGCTGTTTTTT. Translated: CASRDTVVTGELFF.

Only a few counts were recorded for this clonotype. The chain links TRBV20-1 to TRBJ2-5, with TRBD2 identical over 9 bases. This CDR3 is 15 amino acids long. Germline trimming cut 0 bases from V and 2 bases from J; bases unmatched to any gene: 4. The germline V gene encodes CDR1 DFQATT and CDR2 SNEGSKA (reference sequence). The CDR3 sequence: CSARDRLAVQETQYF. The CDR3 DNA follows: TGCAGTGCTAGAGATAGACTAGCGGTTCAAGAGACCCAGTACTTC.

Many counts were recorded for this clonotype. The V and J genes are TRBV20-1 and TRBJ1-6; 8 bases fit TRBD1. Germline V gives CDR1 DFQATT, CDR2 SNEGSKA (reference sequence). This CDR3 contains 14 residues. The V and J ends lost 6 bases and 7 bases, in that order; junction bases with no gene match: 8. The CDR3 DNA reads TGCAGTGCGAATGGACAGGGAAGGAATTCACCCCTCCACTTT. Amino acid sequence: CSANGQGRNSPLHF.

In its sample, this clonotype was seen many times. The chain is built from TRBV27 and TRBJ1-6; unclear D gene. The CDR3 contains 12 residues. Germline V CDR1 and CDR2: MNHEY, SMNVEV (reference sequence). Trimming left V 1 base short and J 7 bases short, with 2 bases between. CDR3 protein: CASSLLNSPLHF. The CDR3 DNA is TGTGCCAGCAGTTTATTGAATTCACCCCTCCACTTT.

The V and J genes are TRBV3-1 and TRBJ2-1, with a possible D match to TRBD2 (5 bases). V was shortened by 1 base and J by 2 bases, with 12 bases between the two germline ends. In germline, CDR1 is LGHDT, CDR2 YNNKEL (reference sequence). The CDR3 contains 16 residues. CDR3 region: CASSQGLPLPYNEQFF. CDR3 DNA sequence: TGTGCCAGCAGCCAAGGACTACCCCTCCCCTACAATGAGCAGTTCTTC.

About this clonotype itself: This may come from a read error, since a much larger clone is one base off. The V and J genes are TRBV7-3 and TRBJ2-2, with D perhaps being TRBD1 or TRBD2 (5 bases each). This CDR3 contains 17 residues. Germline CDR1 SGHTA, CDR2 FQGTGA. The CDR3 DNA reads as TGTGCCAGCAGCCCGCTAGGGACGGGTACGAACACCGGGGAGCTGTTATTT. The encoded protein is CASSPLGTGTNTGELLF.

The table lists this clonotype with many counts. This chain uses TRBV28 with TRBJ2-1; tentatively, D is TRBD2 (6 bases). The germline V and J ends were trimmed by 7 bases and 5 bases, with 15 bases remaining between them. CDR3 size: 14 residues. Germline CDR1 reads MDHEN; CDR2 reads SYDVKM. The CDR3 region is CASKRAGGHNEQFF. CDR3 sequence (DNA): TGTGCCAGCAAACGAGCGGGTGGGCACAATGAGCAGTTCTTC.

With respect to this clonotype: A junction end diverges from the germline sequence, so it may reflect a read error. The gene calls are TRBV5-5 and TRBJ2-4; D might be TRBD1 (5 bases). Germline lookup yields CDR1 SGHKS and CDR2 YYEKEE (reference sequence). This CDR3 spans 13 amino acids. CDR3 sequence (DNA): TGTGCCAGCAGCTTGGGGCAGGGAAACATTCGGTACTTC. It translates to CASSLGQGNIRYF.

The J gene is TRBJ2-1, the V gene TRBV30; 9 bases are a match to TRBD2. This CDR3 region has 16 residues. V lost 2 bases to trimming and J lost 3 bases; unmatched junction nucleotides: 8. In germline, CDR1 is GTSNPN, CDR2 SVGIG (reference sequence). The CDR3 sequence: CAWSLGGGRDYNEQFF. The CDR3 nucleotides read TGTGCCTGGAGTCTAGGGGGCGGGAGGGACTACAATGAGCAGTTCTTC.

The V gene is TRBV6-4, the J gene TRBJ2-2, with TRBD2 as a possible D gene (6 bases). The germline V gene encodes CDR1 MRHNA and CDR2 SNTAGT. Trimming removed 3 bases at V and 1 base at J, with 15 bases between. This CDR3 region has 17 residues. CDR3: CASSELGWGVNTGELFF. CDR3 DNA: TGTGCCAGCAGTGAATTAGGATGGGGGGTGAACACCGGGGAGCTGTTTTTT.

This clonotype was seen only a few times. The chain combines TRBV5-1 with TRBJ1-2, with 8 bases identical to TRBD1. The length of the CDR3 is 18 residues. Germline V gene data show CDR1 as SGHRS and CDR2 as YFSETQ. V lost 4 bases and J lost 4; bases outside the gene matches: 18. This chain's CDR3 is CASSVEPGTGGLTYGYTF. The CDR3 region has the DNA TGCGCCAGCAGCGTGGAACCCGGGACAGGCGGTTTAACCTATGGCTACACCTTC.

This clonotype was seen a handful of times. The chain recombines TRBV5-1 with TRBJ2-2; 7 positions agree with TRBD1. Per the germline V gene, CDR1 is SGHRS and CDR2 is YFSETQ. This CDR3 is 15 amino acids long. V was clipped by 2 bases and J by 3 bases; unmatched bases: 4. CDR3 loop: CASSFGDSHTGELFF. Written as DNA, the CDR3 is TGCGCCAGCAGCTTCGGGGACAGTCACACCGGGGAGCTGTTTTTT.

This clonotype was picked up a small number of times. The genes are TRBV4-2 and TRBJ1-3, with D uncertain. The CDR3 is made up of 16 amino acids. Germline-derived CDR1 and CDR2 are LGHNA and YNFKEQ. V was pared by 4 bases and J by 0 bases, with 13 bases between. CDR3 residues: CASSLRRLGSGNTIYF. The CDR3 DNA reads TGTGCCAGCAGCCTGCGCAGGCTTGGCTCTGGAAACACCATATATTTT.

This clonotype was seen many times. The chain uses TRBV3-1 and TRBJ2-5; D possibly corresponds to TRBD2 (5 bases). The CDR3 contains 14 residues. V was clipped by 1 base and J by 1 base, with 7 bases between them. Per the germline V gene, CDR1 is LGHDT and CDR2 is YNNKEL (reference sequence). The CDR3 loop is CASSQAGSQETQYF. In nucleotides, the CDR3 is TGTGCCAGCAGCCAAGCGGGGAGCCAAGAGACCCAGTACTTC.

This clonotype has ten or more counts. The DNA for the CDR3 is TGTGCCAGCAGCCCGTTCATGAACACTGAAGCTTTCTTT. Translated: CASSPFMNTEAFF. The chain combines TRBV7-2 with TRBJ1-1, with D unclear. Trimming removed 5 bases from V and 0 bases from J, with 7 bases in between. The CDR3 consists of 13 residues. The germline V gene has CDR1 SGHTA and CDR2 FQGNSA.

The chain joins TRBV5-1 to TRBJ2-3; 7 positions agree with TRBD1. Trimming at V came to 0 bases and at J to 4 bases, leaving 5 bases not matched to a gene. The CDR3 consists of 15 residues. The germline gives CDR1 SGHRS, CDR2 YFSETQ. The CDR3, as DNA: TGCGCCAGCAGCTTGGTCGGGCAGGGGGCAGATACGCAGTATTTT. Encoded protein: CASSLVGQGADTQYF.

This clonotype was seen repeatedly, ten times or more. The chain links TRBV7-2 to TRBJ1-2; D is possibly TRBD1 (5 bases). This CDR3 has 15 amino acids. V gave up 4 bases and J gave up 4 bases, with 16 bases separating them. Germline values: CDR1 SGHTA, CDR2 FQGNSA. DNA for the CDR3: TGTGCCAGCAGCTCCCTTTTTGGGACCCCCTATGGCTACACCTTC. This codes for CASSSLFGTPYGYTF.

In the case of this clonotype: It may be a read error: a sequence one base away is much more abundant. It is likely a read error, because the conserved phenylalanine at the end of the CDR3 is missing. CDR3 nucleotides: TGTGCCAGCAGTTACGGGAGGGACAGGGACCCCAATCAGCCCCAGCATCTT. It is translated as CASSYGRDRDPNQPQHL. The chain joins TRBV6-4 to TRBJ1-5, with TRBD1 matching 9 bases. CDR3 size: 17 residues. V gave up 5 bases and J gave up 3 bases; unmatched junction bases: 11. CDR1 and CDR2 (germline): MRHNA, SNTAGT.

Regarding this clonotype: A much larger clone differs from this one at a single base, so this may be a read error. Given the absence of the conserved phenylalanine or tryptophan at the CDR3 end, a read error is likely. V and J are TRBV7-8 and TRBJ2-1; 9 bases fit TRBD2. CDR3 size: 14 residues. The V and J ends lost 3 bases and 5 bases, in that order; junction bases with no gene match: 2. Germline V gene data show CDR1 as SGHVS and CDR2 as FQNEAQ. The CDR3 region is CASSLGLAHNEQFS. CDR3 nucleotides: TGTGCCAGCAGCTTGGGACTAGCTCACAATGAGCAGTTCTCC.

This clonotype appeared many times. The rearrangement links TRBV20-1 to TRBJ1-1; tentatively, D is TRBD1 (6 bases). The V end lost 5 bases, the J end lost 0 bases, and 13 bases lay between the germline ends. Germline-derived CDR1 and CDR2 are DFQATT and SNEGSKA (reference sequence). CDR3 length: 14 amino acids. This chain's CDR3 is CSASTDRLNTEAFF. The CDR3 DNA reads as TGCAGTGCTTCGACCGACAGGCTGAACACTGAAGCTTTCTTT.

The CDR3 DNA reads TGCAGCGTTGAGGGACAGGGAAATACCTTGCAGTACTTC. Protein sequence: CSVEGQGNTLQYF. The chain combines TRBV29-1 with TRBJ2-7, with 9 bases lining up with TRBD1. The CDR3 extends over 13 amino acids. Germline V gene lookup returns CDR1 SQVTM and CDR2 ANQGSEA. Trimming took 3 bases from V and 9 from J; bases not matched to a gene: 9.

The genes are TRBV4-2 and TRBJ2-1, with a weak D call TRBD2 (6 bases). In germline, CDR1 is LGHNA, CDR2 YNFKEQ. The V gene lost 1 base and the J gene lost 5 bases, with 9 bases spanning the gap. The CDR3 runs 14 residues. As DNA, the CDR3 is TGTGCCAGCAGCCAAGCGGGAGTTGACAATGAGCAGTTCTTC. Protein: CASSQAGVDNEQFF.

This clonotype came up many times. Its ends do not fully match the called genes, so a read error is possible. V and J are TRBV2 and TRBJ1-1; D is possibly TRBD1 (6 bases). CDR1 is SNHLY and CDR2 is FYNNEI in the germline V gene. The CDR3 contains 10 residues. The CDR3 loop is CASRGSGALF. CDR3 DNA: TGTGCCAGCAGGGGGTCGGGGGCCCTCTTT.

The rearrangement joins TRBV4-1 to TRBJ2-2, with TRBD2 matching over 8 bases. V trimming: 3 bases; J trimming: 8 bases; junction bases outside the gene matches: 17. This CDR3 is 18 amino acids long. The germline V gene has CDR1 MGHRA and CDR2 YSYEKL. This chain's CDR3 is CASSHASRGRPSTGELFF. The CDR3 nucleotides are TGCGCCAGCAGCCACGCAAGTCGCGGGAGGCCATCCACGGGGGAGCTGTTTTTT.

This clonotype was seen ten or more times. The CDR3 nucleotides read TGTGCCAGCAGTTACCGGCCGGGGGATAATTCACCCCTCCACTTT. Amino acids: CASSYRPGDNSPLHF. The rearrangement links TRBV6-2 or TRBV6-3 to TRBJ1-6, with D possibly TRBD1 on 5 matching bases. This CDR3 has 15 amino acids. The germline V and J ends were trimmed by 2 bases and 5 bases, with 10 bases remaining between them. Germline lookup yields CDR1 MNHEY and CDR2 SVGEGT.

This clonotype was seen ten or more times. The rearrangement joins TRBV12-3 or TRBV12-4 to TRBJ2-1, with 7 bases fitting TRBD1. The CDR3 contains 16 residues. V shed 5 bases and J 4 bases; nucleotides not matched to a gene: 11. CDR3 DNA: TGTGCCAGCAGTGCCGGGCAGGCCAGGGGGTACAATGAGCAGTTCTTC. Translation gives CASSAGQARGYNEQFF.

Only a few counts were recorded for this clonotype. It is unclear where the CDR3 begins or ends on the DNA, so no DNA is shown, and the CDR3 is as TCRdb lists it. V usage is TRBV7-8 and J usage is TRBJ2-1; the table's D call of TRBD2 was not tested on the DNA. The CDR3 length equals 21 residues, ends included. The germline CDR1 and CDR2 sequences are SGHVS and FQNEAQ. The CDR3 reads CASSFYICSAPRSGGGETQYF.